The rows below give T cell receptor beta chains drawn from one sample of a study of blood T cell repertoires in COVID-19. The protocol was immunoSEQ multiplex PCR, while the TCRdb copy is restricted to in-frame clones and leaves out a portion. In the table there are 650,000 to 800,000 clones, 85% to 90% of which are singletons. Material for sequencing was peripheral blood. Receptors originate from a young woman with acute or convalescent COVID-19. Both conserved end residues are part of each CDR3. Fields, in order: CDR3 protein, CDR3 DNA, J gene, V gene, D gene, clone size. D genes are given only for firm matches. Size is omitted from some rows. Given values are once, few, many or a class for expanded clones.

CTSSQAGLDTEAFF TGCACCAGCAGCCAAGCCGGGTTAGACACTGAAGCTTTCTTT TRBJ1-1 TRBV1 . .
CASSVGTVQANYGYTF TGTGCCAGCAGCGTGGGGACAGTTCAAGCTAACTATGGCTACACCTTC TRBJ1-2 TRBV2 TRBD1 .
CASSLGSGTTDTQYF TGTGCCAGCAGCTTGGGTAGCGGGACCACAGATACGCAGTATTTT TRBJ2-3 TRBV7-9 TRBD2 .
CSGKDRVGGYTF TGCAGCGGAAAGGACAGGGTTGGCGGCTACACCTTC TRBJ1-2 TRBV29-1 TRBD1 .
CASSTTGDQPQHF TGTGCCAGCAGCACAACAGGGGATCAGCCCCAGCATTTT TRBJ1-5 TRBV7-8 TRBD1 .
CASSPRSGGAGEQFF TGTGCCAGCAGCCCCAGGAGCGGGGGGGCCGGGGAGCAGTTCTTC TRBJ2-1 TRBV6-5 TRBD2 .
CASSQVGGSDEQYF TGCGCCAGCAGCCAAGTAGGGGGTTCCGACGAGCAGTACTTC TRBJ2-7 TRBV4-1 . few
CASSPQTDGTGALVYTEAFF TGTGCCAGCAGCCCACAGACGGACGGGACAGGGGCCCTGGTCTACACTGAAGCTTTCTTT TRBJ1-1 TRBV7-8 TRBD1 .
CASSAHRGPEAFF TGTGCCAGCAGCGCCCACAGGGGACCTGAAGCTTTCTTT TRBJ1-1 TRBV21-1 . once
CASGPPGQAMNTEAFF TGTGCTAGTGGTCCACCCGGACAGGCCATGAACACTGAAGCTTTCTTT TRBJ1-1 TRBV12-5 TRBD1 .
CASRTGGWHF TGCGCCAGCAGGACAGGGGGCTGGCATTTT TRBJ1-5 TRBV23-1 TRBD1 .
CASSLATGPEAFF TGTGCCAGCAGCTTAGCGACAGGACCTGAAGCTTTCTTT TRBJ1-1 TRBV7-8 . once
CASSYSVGGGTEAFF TGTGCCAGCAGTTACTCAGTCGGCGGGGGGACTGAAGCTTTCTTT TRBJ1-1 TRBV6-5 . .
CASGGRDRAYEQYF TGTGCCAGCGGGGGCCGGGACAGGGCTTACGAGCAGTACTTC TRBJ2-7 TRBV6-5 TRBD1 .
CATSQGRDTRREAFF TGTGCCACCAGCCAGGGCCGGGACACTCGAAGAGAAGCTTTCTTT TRBJ1-1 TRBV24-1 . few
CASSITSTDTQYF TGTGCCAGCAGTATCACTAGCACAGATACGCAGTATTTT TRBJ2-3 TRBV6-2/TRBV6-3 . few
CASSQEARTSGGHEGEQYF TGTGCCAGCAGCCAAGAGGCGCGGACTAGCGGGGGCCACGAGGGCGAGCAGTACTTC TRBJ2-7 TRBV3-1/TRBV3-2 TRBD2 .
CASSSVQGAKGNTIYF TGTGCCAGCAGCTCAGTTCAGGGGGCGAAGGGAAACACCATATATTTT TRBJ1-3 TRBV5-4 TRBD1 few
CASSVFREANYGYTF TGTGCCAGCAGCGTTTTCAGGGAAGCTAACTATGGCTACACCTTC TRBJ1-2 TRBV9 . .
CSVDSRGGFEKTQYF TGCAGCGTTGATTCGCGGGGGGGCTTTGAAAAGACCCAGTACTTC TRBJ2-5 TRBV29-1 TRBD2 once
CASSEQGGYGYTF TGTGCCAGCAGTGAGCAGGGCGGATATGGCTACACCTTC TRBJ1-2 TRBV6-1 . .
CASSLTGSDTQYF TGTGCCAGCAGTTTAACAGGGTCAGATACGCAGTATTTT TRBJ2-3 TRBV27 . once
CASSARPGTGVHPYGYTF TGTGCCAGCAGCGCCAGACCCGGGACAGGGGTTCACCCATATGGCTACACCTTC TRBJ1-2 TRBV21-1 . .
CSAKGQNEQYF TGCAGTGCTAAGGGGCAGAACGAGCAGTACTTC TRBJ2-7 TRBV20-1 . .
CASSRAGLTNSYGYTF TGTGCCAGCAGCCGGGCGGGCCTAACTAATAGCTATGGCTACACCTTC TRBJ1-2 TRBV14 . .
CASKEGGGQGTSEAFF TGTGCCAGCAAGGAGGGCGGGGGACAGGGAACTTCTGAAGCTTTCTTT TRBJ1-1 TRBV9 TRBD1 .
CASSVATRSDYNEQFF TGTGCCAGCAGCGTAGCTACCCGGTCTGACTACAATGAGCAGTTCTTC TRBJ2-1 TRBV9 . .
CAISESRQNVNYGYTF TGTGCCATCAGTGAGTCGCGGCAGAACGTTAACTATGGCTACACCTTC TRBJ1-2 TRBV10-3 . .
CASSQTSTDTQYF TGTGCCAGCAGCCAGACTAGCACAGATACGCAGTATTTT TRBJ2-3 TRBV12-3/TRBV12-4 . once
CASTLGTGLNQPQHF TGTGCCAGTACCCTAGGGACAGGCCTAAATCAGCCCCAGCATTTT TRBJ1-5 TRBV19 TRBD1 .
CASSFDWNQPQHF TGCGCCAGCAGCTTTGACTGGAATCAGCCCCAGCATTTT TRBJ1-5 TRBV5-1 . once
CASSEGRFSTLAGGVETQYF TGTGCCAGCAGTGAAGGCAGGTTCTCCACCCTAGCGGGGGGTGTGGAGACCCAGTACTTC TRBJ2-5 TRBV2 TRBD2 .
CASSGRDRVYRGYTF TGTGCCAGCAGTGGCCGGGACAGGGTTTATCGTGGCTACACCTTC TRBJ1-2 TRBV28 TRBD1 few
CASSSQAYEQYF TGTGCCAGCAGTTCTCAGGCCTACGAGCAGTACTTC TRBJ2-7 TRBV6-6 . .
CSVGTSSYNEQFF TGCAGCGTTGGTACAAGCTCCTACAATGAGCAGTTCTTC TRBJ2-1 TRBV29-1 . once
CATSQGLKAFF TGTGCCACCTCGCAGGGCCTGAAGGCTTTCTTT TRBJ1-1 TRBV24-1 . .
CASGSPVGSEAFF TGTGCCAGCGGTTCCCCGGTGGGGAGTGAAGCTTTCTTT TRBJ1-1 TRBV27 . .
CASSFPGSGYTF TGTGCCAGCAGCTTTCCAGGAAGTGGCTACACCTTC TRBJ1-2 TRBV7-8 . .
CASSGPAGGPSEQFF TGTGCCAGCAGTGGACCAGCGGGGGGGCCGAGTGAGCAGTTCTTC TRBJ2-1 TRBV2 TRBD2 .
CASRRTPEETEAFF TGTGCCAGCAGACGGACACCAGAGGAGACTGAAGCTTTCTTT TRBJ1-1 TRBV2 . .
CASSLGLSTDTQYF TGTGCCAGCAGTTTAGGGCTAAGCACAGATACGCAGTATTTT TRBJ2-3 TRBV27 . .
CASREQESPNTGELFF TGTGCCAGCAGAGAACAGGAAAGTCCGAACACCGGGGAGCTGTTTTTT TRBJ2-2 TRBV6-1 . .
CASGSPAGALSGTDTQYF TGTGCTAGTGGCTCCCCGGCTGGGGCCCTTTCCGGCACAGATACGCAGTATTTT TRBJ2-3 TRBV12-5 . once
CASSYMAGGNTGELFF TGTGCCAGCAGTTACATGGCGGGGGGTAACACCGGGGAGCTGTTTTTT TRBJ2-2 TRBV6-5 TRBD2 .
CASSFGQSYEQYF TGTGCCAGCAGTTTTGGCCAATCCTACGAGCAGTACTTC TRBJ2-7 TRBV27 . .